This TCR beta chain was recovered during a study of blood T cell repertoires in COVID-19. Study context: The United States, Italy and Spain were the sources of the acute and convalescent COVID-19 samples. Sources were T cells, B-cell-depleted T cells, or PBMCs; the material itself was cDNA or gDNA.

CDR3 length: 11 amino acids. With regard to this clone: At one of its ends the junction is not consistent with the germline gene, which may arise from a read error.

The table came from immunoSEQ multiplex PCR; TCRdb's copy has only in-frame clones and leaves some out. The sample yields about 280,000 clones, approximately 80% seen once. The sample was PBMCs or T cells enriched from blood (not recorded which). The chain recombines TRBV12-3 or TRBV12-4 with TRBJ1-3; TRBD1 agrees at 10 bases. This receptor was identified in a man aged 40-49 years who had been exposed to COVID-19. The CDR3 DNA reads as TGTGCCAGCAGTTCCGGGACAGGGGAGGATTTT. Residues: CASSSGTGEDF.